The 27 T cell receptor beta chains below come from one sample, sequenced in a study of a mutant IDH1 vaccine in newly diagnosed glioma. TCRdb keeps only in-frame clones here, not all; method: immunoSEQ multiplex PCR. In the table there are over 50,000 clones, over 60% of which are singletons. Their antigens remain unidentified. Sample time point: week 47, end of study. All doses held 300 ug of mutant IDH1 20-mer peptide, with topical imiquimod. Material: PBMCs, obtained from a glioma patient whose treatment included an IDH1 peptide vaccine. These receptors all come from a woman aged 40 to 55 with glioma. Some clones in this sample may be carry-over from other donors' samples.

This chain links TRBV6-4 with TRBJ1-5; D is unresolved. V lost 3 bases and J 2 bases, leaving 11 bases between the germline ends. The CDR3 length is 15 residues. CDR1 is MRHNA and CDR2 is SNTAGT in the germline V gene. This CDR3 reads CASSETGEGNQPQHF. The CDR3 DNA is TGTGCCAGCAGTGAGACCGGGGAGGGCAATCAGCCCCAGCATTTT.

The chain links TRBV18 to TRBJ1-2, with no clear D. The CDR3 length is 14 residues. Germline assignment: CDR1 KGHSH and CDR2 LQKENI. Trimming stripped 3 bases from V and 0 bases from J, with 8 bases between. The CDR3 DNA follows: TGTGCCAGCTCACCTGGCAGATCTAACTATGGCTACACCTTC. It is translated as CASSPGRSNYGYTF.

The J gene is TRBJ1-2, the V gene TRBV5-4; TRBD1 might be the D (5 bases). The CDR3 has 13 residues. V was cut by 0 bases and J by 8 bases, with 11 bases left in between. Germline CDR1 SGHNT, CDR2 YYREEE (reference sequence). For the CDR3, the DNA is TGTGCCAGCAGCTTGGTAGGGGCAGCGGGCTACACCTTC. This translates into CASSLVGAAGYTF. The variable domain in full, with the rest retrieved from reference TRBV5-4 and TRBJ1-2, is ETGVTQSPTHLIKTRGQQVTLRCSSQSGHNTVSWYQQALGQGPQFIFQYYREEENGRGNFPPRFSGLQFPNYSSELNVNALELDDSALYLCASSLVGAAGYTFGSGTRLTVV.

V usage is TRBV30 and J usage is TRBJ1-1, with D perhaps TRBD1 (6 bases). V gave up 2 bases and J gave up 5 bases, with 15 bases separating them. The CDR3 length is 14 residues. The germline gives CDR1 GTSNPN, CDR2 SVGIG (reference sequence). The CDR3 loop reads CAWSPRQAGTEAFF. The DNA of the CDR3 is TGTGCCTGGAGTCCTCGACAGGCCGGTACTGAAGCTTTCTTT.

This clone turned up a few times. The chain links TRBV4-3 to TRBJ1-5; tentatively, D is TRBD1 (5 bases). V lost 0 bases and J 8 bases, leaving 14 bases between the germline ends. The V gene's germline CDR1 is LGHNA and CDR2 YSLEER. This CDR3 comprises 15 residues. The CDR3 is CASSQDSRGLKPQHF. Here the CDR3 DNA reads TGCGCCAGCAGCCAAGATAGTCGGGGACTTAAGCCCCAGCATTTT.

This clone was recorded only once. The chain couples TRBV5-6 to TRBJ2-7; 9 nucleotides match TRBD1. This CDR3 has 13 amino acids. J was trimmed by 4 bases and V by 4 bases; bases with no gene match: 3. Looked up from germline, CDR1 is SGHDT and CDR2 is YYEEEE. CDR3 nucleotide sequence: TGTGCCAGCAGCCGGACAGGGGATTACGAGCAGTACTTC. It yields the protein CASSRTGDYEQYF.

The chain recombines TRBV6-1 with TRBJ1-2; D may be TRBD1 (5 bases). The CDR3 extends over 16 amino acids. In germline, CDR1 is MNHNS, CDR2 SASEGT. Trimming stripped 1 base from V and 6 bases from J, with 18 bases between. CDR3 coding DNA: TGTGCCAGCAGTGAAGATCTGGGAGTGAGGGGCGATGGCTACACCTTC. As protein: CASSEDLGVRGDGYTF.

J is TRBJ1-1 and V is TRBV15; D uncertain. V lost 5 bases to trimming and J lost 3 bases, with 16 bases between them. This CDR3 region has 15 residues. The germline V gene has CDR1 LNHNV and CDR2 YYDKDF (reference sequence). The CDR3 protein is CATSHRTGWDTEAFF. Here the CDR3 DNA reads TGTGCCACCAGCCACCGGACCGGGTGGGACACTGAAGCTTTCTTT.

In this sample, this clone turned up a few times. The rearrangement links TRBV18 to TRBJ1-1; TRBD1 agrees at 7 bases. This CDR3 is 16 amino acids long. In germline, CDR1 is KGHSH, CDR2 LQKENI. V gave up 2 bases and J gave up 0 bases; unmatched junction bases: 6. Here the CDR3 DNA reads TGTGCCAGCTCACCATATTCCCAGGGGGTGAACACTGAAGCTTTCTTT. Protein product: CASSPYSQGVNTEAFF.

The J gene is TRBJ2-1, the V gene TRBV19; 12 positions agree with TRBD2. Per the germline V gene, CDR1 is LNHDA and CDR2 is SQIVND (reference sequence). The CDR3 sequence is 15 residues long. The ends lost 5 bases at V and 6 bases at J; junction bases unmatched: 5. The CDR3 DNA sequence: TGTGCCAGTAGTCTCGGGACTAGCGGGTCCAATGAGCAGTTCTTC. It translates to CASSLGTSGSNEQFF.

V usage is TRBV10-2 and J usage is TRBJ1-2; 11 bases map to TRBD1. The CDR3 is 14 amino acids. Trimming at V came to 6 bases and at J to 8 bases, leaving 8 bases not matched to a gene. The germline V gene has CDR1 WSHSY and CDR2 SAAADI. CDR3 loop: CASRGGQGARGYTF. DNA of the CDR3: TGCGCCAGCAGGGGTGGACAGGGGGCGCGGGGCTACACCTTC.

The V and J genes are TRBV15 and TRBJ2-7, with 8 positions matching TRBD2. J gave up 4 bases and V 4 bases, and 9 bases lay outside the gene matches. Per germline, CDR1 LNHNV and CDR2 YYDKDF (reference sequence). The CDR3 contains 15 residues. CDR3 loop: CATSTGGQGWYEQYF. CDR3 nucleotide sequence: TGTGCCACCAGCACGGGAGGGCAGGGTTGGTACGAGCAGTACTTC.

The chain recombines TRBV2 with TRBJ1-2, with unresolved D. Per the germline V gene, CDR1 is SNHLY and CDR2 is FYNNEI. V lost 2 bases, J lost 4 bases, and 11 bases lay in between. The CDR3 consists of 14 residues. Written as DNA, the CDR3 is TGTGCCAGCAGTGAATCCCCGACATTCTATGGCTACACCTTC. Its translation is CASSESPTFYGYTF. The entire variable domain, with the rest obtained from reference TRBV2 and TRBJ1-2, is as follows: EPEVTQTPSHQVTQMGQEVILRCVPISNHLYFYWYRQILGQKVEFLVSFYNNEISEKSEIFDDQFSVERPDGSNFTLKIRSTKLEDSAMYFCASSESPTFYGYTFGSGTRLTVV.

The CDR3 loop is CASSYSRPNYEQYF. The CDR3 DNA reads as TGTGCCAGCAGTTACTCGAGGCCGAACTACGAGCAGTACTTC. The V gene is TRBV6-6, the J gene TRBJ2-7; D gene uncertain. Germline V gene data show CDR1 as MNHNY and CDR2 as SVGAGI (reference sequence). CDR3 size: 14 residues. V was shortened by 0 bases and J by 3 bases, with 9 bases between the two germline ends.

The chain has TRBV19 and TRBJ2-7; maybe TRBD1 (5 bases). From germline, CDR1 is LNHDA and CDR2 SQIVND (reference sequence). Trimming stripped 5 bases from V and 4 bases from J, with 21 bases between. CDR3 length equals 16 residues. The CDR3 nucleotides read TGTGCCAGTAGTTCCAACCGACCAGGGTCAAGGTACGAGCAGTACTTC. Encoded protein: CASSSNRPGSRYEQYF.

The gene calls are TRBV4-2 and TRBJ1-4; tentatively, D is TRBD1 (6 bases). The germline V gene encodes CDR1 LGHNA and CDR2 YNFKEQ. V was cut by 1 base and J by 4 bases, with 19 bases left in between. The CDR3 spans 18 residues. The CDR3 bases are TGTGCCAGCAGCCAAGCTACGTTGGCAGGGGCCGTTAATGAAAAACTGTTTTTT. This translates into CASSQATLAGAVNEKLFF.

This sequence joins TRBV25-1 and TRBJ2-3; D remains unclear. Germline V gives CDR1 MGHDK, CDR2 SYGVNS. The CDR3 is made up of 14 amino acids. The V end was cut by 0 bases, the J end by 0 bases, with 4 bases between. CDR3 bases: TGTGCCAGCAGTGAATACGGAAGCACAGATACGCAGTATTTT. Encoded protein: CASSEYGSTDTQYF.

V gene TRBV4-1 combines with J gene TRBJ2-5; 10 bases align to TRBD2. V shed 0 bases and J 5 bases; nucleotides not matched to a gene: 9. This CDR3 spans 17 amino acids. Germline loops: CDR1 MGHRA, CDR2 YSYEKL. The CDR3 coding sequence is TGCGCCAGCAGCCAAGAGGAGGTGCTAGCGGGGGAGGAGACCCAGTACTTC. Its translation: CASSQEEVLAGEETQYF.

V gene TRBV6-6 combines with J gene TRBJ2-3; the D is unclear. Trimming cost V 2 bases and J 6 bases, with 15 bases left between them. CDR1 MNHNY and CDR2 SVGAGI come from the germline V gene (reference sequence). The CDR3 is made up of 15 amino acids. The CDR3 loop reads CASSYGVPKRDTQYF. CDR3 bases: TGTGCCAGCAGTTACGGTGTACCCAAACGGGATACGCAGTATTTT.

The rearrangement links TRBV5-4 to TRBJ2-7; 9 bases align to TRBD1. Germline CDR1 reads SGHNT; CDR2 reads YYREEE (reference sequence). V gave up 3 bases and J gave up 2 bases; unmatched junction bases: 6. This CDR3 region has 15 residues. CDR3 loop: CASSSGTGLPYEQYF. The CDR3 bases are TGTGCCAGCAGCTCCGGGACAGGGTTACCCTACGAGCAGTACTTC.

The V gene is TRBV6-5, the J gene TRBJ2-5; TRBD1 matches 7 bases. Germline V gene lookup returns CDR1 MNHEY and CDR2 SVGAGI. Trimming removed 4 bases from V and 4 bases from J; junction bases left unmatched: 9. The CDR3 totals 15 residues. The CDR3 DNA follows: TGTGCCAGCAGTTCTCCTGACAGGGTGGGAGAGACCCAGTACTTC. Residues: CASSSPDRVGETQYF.

The V call is TRBV18, the J call TRBJ2-7; D might be TRBD1 (7 bases). The CDR3 totals 18 residues. Germline loops: CDR1 KGHSH, CDR2 LQKENI. V was pared by 3 bases and J by 1 base, with 22 bases between. This CDR3 reads CASSPGGRQGAKSYEQYF. CDR3 bases: TGTGCCAGCTCACCCGGGGGCAGACAGGGAGCGAAGTCCTACGAGCAGTACTTC.

V usage is TRBV27 and J usage is TRBJ2-1; no firm D call. The CDR3 contains 13 residues. The germline V gene encodes CDR1 MNHEY and CDR2 SMNVEV (reference sequence). The ends were cut back, 1 base at V and 3 bases at J, with 4 bases in the middle. CDR3 in DNA: TGTGCCAGCAGTTTATACAGCTACAATGAGCAGTTCTTC. This encodes CASSLYSYNEQFF.

This chain joins TRBV4-2 and TRBJ1-3; the match to TRBD1 covers 7 bases. After removal of 5 bases from V and 1 base from J, the junction contained 8 bases not matched to a gene. CDR1 is LGHNA, CDR2 YNFKEQ, per germline. The CDR3 has 16 amino acids. The CDR3 DNA reads TGTGCCAGCAGCACTACGACAGGGTTATCTGGAAACACCATATATTTT. Translating it yields CASSTTTGLSGNTIYF.

The V and J genes are TRBV5-6 and TRBJ2-2; 10 bases map to TRBD2. Germline assignment: CDR1 SGHDT and CDR2 YYEEEE. Germline trimming cut 3 bases from V and 3 bases from J; bases unmatched to any gene: 11. This CDR3 contains 18 residues. CDR3 coding DNA: TGTGCCAGCAGCTCCTACAGACTAGCGGGTACCTACACCGGGGAGCTGTTTTTT. This gives the protein CASSSYRLAGTYTGELFF.

The rearrangement joins TRBV19 to TRBJ1-5; no clear D gene. Trimming left V 3 bases short and J 3 bases short, with 15 bases between. CDR3 length: 16 amino acids. CDR1 is LNHDA, CDR2 SQIVND, per germline (reference sequence). In DNA, the CDR3 is TGTGCCAGTAGTATGCCATTCGGAATTAACAATCAGCCCCAGCATTTT. This sequence encodes CASSMPFGINNQPQHF.

V usage is TRBV2 and J usage is TRBJ1-2, with D tentatively TRBD1 (5 bases). The CDR3 is 12 residues long. V lost 7 bases to trimming and J lost 8 bases, with 14 bases between them. Germline V gene lookup returns CDR1 SNHLY and CDR2 FYNNEI. The CDR3 DNA reads as TGTGCCAGCACCGGAGAGGGACGAGGCTACACCTTC. Translated, it gives CASTGEGRGYTF.